These 11 T cell receptor gamma chains originate from one sample sequenced in a study of human gamma delta and Vdelta1 T cells. TCRdb fed the PCR reads into CATT to redo clone calling. The table records about 8,700 gamma-chain clones, 45% to 55% of them present only once. For these TCRs, the target antigens are not known. The sample comprised Vdelta1 gamma-delta T cells from blood grown in culture (DOT cells). These receptors all come from a human donor in good health.

The chain links TRGV9 to TRGJ1 or TRGJ2. The V segment lost 6 bases and the J segment 2 bases; nucleotides outside the gene matches: 4. The germline V gene has CDR1 GITISATS and CDR2 ISYDGTV (reference sequence). The CDR3 is 12 amino acids. The CDR3 reads CALWTYYYKKLF. In DNA, the CDR3 is TGTGCCTTGTGGACGTATTATTATAAGAAACTCTTT.

V usage is TRGV2 and J usage is TRGJP2. J was trimmed by 9 bases and V by 3 bases; bases with no gene match: 10. Germline V gene lookup returns CDR1 EGSNGY and CDR2 YDSYNSKV. The CDR3 consists of 14 residues. The CDR3 spells CATWDRGLHWIKTF. The DNA for the CDR3 is TGTGCCACCTGGGACAGGGGCCTTCATTGGATCAAGACGTTT.

The chain carries TRGV5 and TRGJ1 or TRGJ2. J lost 3 bases, V lost 0 bases, and 5 bases had no gene match. The CDR3 totals 14 residues. The germline V gene encodes CDR1 VINAFY and CDR2 YDVSNSKD. This CDR3 reads CATWDRSLYYKKLF. CDR3 nucleotides: TGTGCCACCTGGGACAGGAGCCTTTATTATAAGAAACTCTTT.

Turning to this clone: A much larger clone differs from this one at a single base, so this may be a read error. Additional DNA sequences in this sample encode the identical CDR3. The gene calls are TRGV8 and TRGJ1 or TRGJ2. This CDR3 comprises 12 residues. Germline-derived CDR1 and CDR2 are VENAVY and YDSYNSRV. Trimming cost V 3 bases and J 3 bases; bases outside gene matches: 2. The CDR3 sequence: CATWDLYYKKLF. Here the CDR3 DNA reads TGTGCCACCTGGGATCTTTATTATAAGAAACTCTTT.

The chain links TRGV8 to TRGJ1 or TRGJ2. Trimming at V came to 9 bases and at J to 0 bases, leaving 5 bases not matched to a gene. In germline, CDR1 is VENAVY, CDR2 YDSYNSRV. The CDR3 sequence is 12 residues long. The CDR3 nucleotides are TGTGCCACCCACCAGAATTATTATAAGAAACTCTTT. Translation gives CATHQNYYKKLF.

This sequence joins TRGV3 and TRGJ1 or TRGJ2. V lost 0 bases to trimming and J lost 6 bases; unmatched junction nucleotides: 5. The CDR3 is 13 amino acids. Germline-derived CDR1 and CDR2 are VTNTFY and YDVSTARD (reference sequence). The CDR3 here is CATWDRRSYKKLF. The CDR3 bases are TGTGCCACCTGGGACAGGCGTAGTTATAAGAAACTCTTT.

Within the sample, this clone is medium-sized. The chain couples TRGV2 to TRGJ1 or TRGJ2. In germline, CDR1 is EGSNGY, CDR2 YDSYNSKV. The CDR3 totals 14 residues. V dropped 1 base and J dropped 2; count of bases not matched to a gene: 5. DNA for the CDR3: TGTGCCACCTGGGACGGCGTTCATTATTATAAGAAACTCTTT. Residues: CATWDGVHYYKKLF.

Details on this clone: The sample has other DNA sequences that encode this CDR3 too. This chain uses TRGV2 with TRGJ1 or TRGJ2. Germline CDR1 is EGSNGY and CDR2 is YDSYNSKV. CDR3 length: 12 residues. With 3 bases clipped from V and 5 bases from J, the junction kept 4 bases outside the gene matches. The DNA of the CDR3 is TGTGCCACCTGGGACCGCGATTATAAGAAACTCTTT. As protein: CATWDRDYKKLF.

The V gene is TRGV11, the J gene TRGJ1 or TRGJ2. TRGV11 is marked as an open reading frame, function uncertain. V was clipped by 0 bases and J by 11 bases; unmatched bases: 4. This CDR3 contains 12 residues. The DNA for the CDR3 is TGTGCCTGCTGGATTAGGCACGTGCAGAAACTCTTT. Translation gives CACWIRHVQKLF.

About this clone itself: A read error is possible here, since a much larger clone lies one base away. The same CDR3 arises from other DNA sequences in this sample as well. The chain couples TRGV9 to TRGJ1 or TRGJ2. J lost 1 base, V lost 4 bases, and 1 base had no gene match. Looked up from germline, CDR1 is GITISATS and CDR2 is ISYDGTV (reference sequence). The CDR3 loop spans 12 amino acids. CDR3 bases: TGTGCCTTGTGGGAAAATTATTATAAGAAACTCTTT. Translated: CALWENYYKKLF.

V gene TRGV8 combines with J gene TRGJP2. Unmatched junction bases numbered 5, after V lost 1 base and J lost 3 bases. Germline CDR1 reads VENAVY; CDR2 reads YDSYNSRV. The CDR3 consists of 15 residues. The CDR3 region has the DNA TGTGCCACCTGGGATAGAGGAGGTAGTGATTGGATCAAGACGTTT. This sequence encodes CATWDRGGSDWIKTF.